The clone carrying this T cell receptor (beta chain) was seen only once. The antigen remains undetermined. On cycle 4 day 1 and cycle 7 day 1, as well as at baseline, blood was sampled. Clones were sequenced by immunoSEQ multiplex PCR, and TCRdb holds only the in-frame ones, with some missing. This table has more than 40,000 clones, roughly 86% appearing once. The data were taken from a study of OX40 agonist ivuxolimab in advanced cancers. V lost 6 bases and J 3 bases, leaving 9 bases between the germline ends. Per germline, CDR1 MGHDK and CDR2 SYGVNS. The CDR3 has 12 amino acids. General observations from the study: Researchers report that CD8+ T cells had, on average, more expanded clones than CD4+. In the 0.1-3.0 mg/kg groups, partial responders showed among the lowest expansion.

Sequences were derived from CD4+ or CD8+ T cells sorted from blood, sampled in a trial of the OX40 agonist ivuxolimab. V gene TRBV25-1 combines with J gene TRBJ2-7; a possible D gene is TRBD2 (5 bases). The receptor comes from an adult with an advanced solid tumor such as melanoma, head and neck, liver or kidney cancer. The CDR3 region has the DNA TGTGCCAGCAGGGGAGCCGTCTACGAGCAGTACTTC. As protein: CASRGAVYEQYF.